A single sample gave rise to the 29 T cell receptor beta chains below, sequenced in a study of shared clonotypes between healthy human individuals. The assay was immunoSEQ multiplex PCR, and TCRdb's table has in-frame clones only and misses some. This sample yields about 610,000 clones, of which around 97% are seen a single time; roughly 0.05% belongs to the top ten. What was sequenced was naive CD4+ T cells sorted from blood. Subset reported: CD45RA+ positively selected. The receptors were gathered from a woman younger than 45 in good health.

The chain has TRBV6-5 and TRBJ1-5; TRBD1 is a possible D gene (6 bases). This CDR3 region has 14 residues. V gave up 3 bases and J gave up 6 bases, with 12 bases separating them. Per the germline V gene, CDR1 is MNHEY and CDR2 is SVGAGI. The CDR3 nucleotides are TGTGCCAGCAGTTATAACAGGGTTTTTCAGCCCCAGCATTTT. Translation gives CASSYNRVFQPQHF.

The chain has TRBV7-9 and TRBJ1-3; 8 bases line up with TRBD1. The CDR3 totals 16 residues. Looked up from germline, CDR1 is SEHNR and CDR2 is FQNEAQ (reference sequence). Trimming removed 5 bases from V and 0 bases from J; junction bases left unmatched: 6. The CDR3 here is CASSRTGMISGNTIYF. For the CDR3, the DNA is TGTGCCAGCAGCAGGACAGGGATGATCTCTGGAAACACCATATATTTT.

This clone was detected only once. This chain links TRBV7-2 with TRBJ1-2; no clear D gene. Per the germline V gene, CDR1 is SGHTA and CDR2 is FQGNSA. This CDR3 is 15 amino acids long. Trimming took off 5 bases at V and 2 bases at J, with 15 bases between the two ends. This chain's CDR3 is CASSEDGGGNYGYTF. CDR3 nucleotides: TGTGCCAGCAGCGAAGACGGAGGAGGCAACTATGGCTACACCTTC.

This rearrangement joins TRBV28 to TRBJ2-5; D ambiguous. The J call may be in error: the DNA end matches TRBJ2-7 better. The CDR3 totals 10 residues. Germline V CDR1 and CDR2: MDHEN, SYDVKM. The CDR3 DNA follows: TGTGCCAGCAGTCGGTACGAGCAGTACTTC. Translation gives CASSRYEQYF.

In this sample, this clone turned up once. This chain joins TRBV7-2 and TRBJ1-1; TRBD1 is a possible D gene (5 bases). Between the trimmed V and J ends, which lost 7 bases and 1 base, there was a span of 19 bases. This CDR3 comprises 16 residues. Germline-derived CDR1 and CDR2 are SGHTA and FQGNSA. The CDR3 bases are TGTGCCAGCATCGACCCCTTGGGGCCTCCGAACACTGAAGCTTTCTTT. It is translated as CASIDPLGPPNTEAFF.

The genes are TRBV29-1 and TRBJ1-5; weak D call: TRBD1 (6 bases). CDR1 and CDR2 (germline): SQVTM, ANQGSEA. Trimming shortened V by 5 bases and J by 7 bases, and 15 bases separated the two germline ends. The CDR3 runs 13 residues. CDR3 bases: TGCAGCGTTCGAACAGGGTTGGGCCAGCCCCAGCATTTT. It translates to CSVRTGLGQPQHF.

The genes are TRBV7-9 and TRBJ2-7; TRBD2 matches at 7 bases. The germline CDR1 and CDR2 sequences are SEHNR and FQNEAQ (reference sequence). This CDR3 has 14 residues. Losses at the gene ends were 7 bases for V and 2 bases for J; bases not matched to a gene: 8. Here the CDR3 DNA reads TGTGCCAGCATCCCTGACGCGGGAGCCTACGAGCAGTACTTC. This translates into CASIPDAGAYEQYF.

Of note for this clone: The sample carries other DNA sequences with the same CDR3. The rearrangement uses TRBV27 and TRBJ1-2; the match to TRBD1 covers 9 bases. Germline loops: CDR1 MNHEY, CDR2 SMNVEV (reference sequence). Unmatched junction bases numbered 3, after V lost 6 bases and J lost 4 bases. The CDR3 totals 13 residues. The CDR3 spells CASSLTGGYGYTF. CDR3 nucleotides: TGTGCCAGCAGCCTGACAGGGGGCTATGGCTACACCTTC.

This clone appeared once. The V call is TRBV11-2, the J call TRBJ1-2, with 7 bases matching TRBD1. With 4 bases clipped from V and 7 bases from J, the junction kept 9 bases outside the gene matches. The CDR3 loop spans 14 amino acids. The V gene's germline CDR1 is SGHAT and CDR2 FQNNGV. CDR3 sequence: CASSSPDRDVGYTF. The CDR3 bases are TGTGCCAGCAGCTCCCCCGACAGGGATGTTGGCTACACCTTC.

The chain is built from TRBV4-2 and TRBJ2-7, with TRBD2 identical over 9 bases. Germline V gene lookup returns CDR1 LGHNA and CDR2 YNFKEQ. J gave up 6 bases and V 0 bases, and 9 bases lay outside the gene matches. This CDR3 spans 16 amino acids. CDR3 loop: CASSQDRLADWGEQYF. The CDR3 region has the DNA TGTGCCAGCAGCCAAGATAGACTAGCGGACTGGGGCGAGCAGTACTTC.

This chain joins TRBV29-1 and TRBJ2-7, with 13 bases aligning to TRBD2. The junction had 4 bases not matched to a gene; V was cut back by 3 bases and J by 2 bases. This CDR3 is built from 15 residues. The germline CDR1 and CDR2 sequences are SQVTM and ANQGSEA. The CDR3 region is CSVDDGTSGTYEQYF. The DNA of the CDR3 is TGCAGCGTTGACGACGGGACTAGCGGGACCTACGAGCAGTACTTC.

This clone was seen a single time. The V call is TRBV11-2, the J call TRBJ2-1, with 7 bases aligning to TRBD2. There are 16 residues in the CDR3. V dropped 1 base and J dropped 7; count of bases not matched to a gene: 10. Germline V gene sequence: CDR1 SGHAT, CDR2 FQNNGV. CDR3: CASSLAPGLGRNEQFF. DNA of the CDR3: TGTGCCAGCAGCTTAGCTCCAGGACTAGGGAGGAATGAGCAGTTCTTC.

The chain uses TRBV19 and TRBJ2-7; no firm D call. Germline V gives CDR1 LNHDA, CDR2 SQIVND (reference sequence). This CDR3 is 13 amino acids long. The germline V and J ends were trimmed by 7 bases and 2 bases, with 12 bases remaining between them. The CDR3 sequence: CASKGRRAYEQYF. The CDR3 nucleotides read TGTGCCAGTAAAGGTCGAAGAGCCTACGAGCAGTACTTC.

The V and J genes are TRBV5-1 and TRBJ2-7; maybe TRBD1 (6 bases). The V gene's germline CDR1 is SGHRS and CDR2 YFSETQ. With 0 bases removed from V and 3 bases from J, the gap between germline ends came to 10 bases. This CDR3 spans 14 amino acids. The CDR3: CASSLVTGGYEQYF. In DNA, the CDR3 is TGCGCCAGCAGCTTGGTGACAGGAGGCTACGAGCAGTACTTC.

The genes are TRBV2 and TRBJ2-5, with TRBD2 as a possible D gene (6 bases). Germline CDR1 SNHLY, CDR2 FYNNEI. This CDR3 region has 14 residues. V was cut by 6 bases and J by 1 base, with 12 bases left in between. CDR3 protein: CASSGGRTQETQYF. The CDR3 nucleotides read TGTGCCAGCAGCGGGGGACGGACCCAAGAGACCCAGTACTTC.

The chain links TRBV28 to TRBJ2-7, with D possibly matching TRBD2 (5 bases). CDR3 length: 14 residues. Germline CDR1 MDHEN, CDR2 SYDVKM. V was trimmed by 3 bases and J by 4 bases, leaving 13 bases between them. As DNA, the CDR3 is TGTGCCAGCAGTTTTGAGGGCAAAGGGTACGAGCAGTACTTC. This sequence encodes CASSFEGKGYEQYF.

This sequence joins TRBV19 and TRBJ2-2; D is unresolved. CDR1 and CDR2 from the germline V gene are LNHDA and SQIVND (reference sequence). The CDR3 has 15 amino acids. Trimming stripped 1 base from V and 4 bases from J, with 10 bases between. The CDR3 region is CASSIGQPSTGELFF. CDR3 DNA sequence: TGTGCCAGTAGTATAGGGCAGCCGAGCACCGGGGAGCTGTTTTTT.

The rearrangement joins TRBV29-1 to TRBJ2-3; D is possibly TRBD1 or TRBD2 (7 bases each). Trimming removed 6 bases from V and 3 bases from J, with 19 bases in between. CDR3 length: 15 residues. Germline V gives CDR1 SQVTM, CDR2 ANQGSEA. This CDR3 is CSVDPGGRGTDTQYF. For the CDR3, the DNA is TGCAGCGTCGACCCGGGGGGCAGGGGGACAGATACGCAGTATTTT.

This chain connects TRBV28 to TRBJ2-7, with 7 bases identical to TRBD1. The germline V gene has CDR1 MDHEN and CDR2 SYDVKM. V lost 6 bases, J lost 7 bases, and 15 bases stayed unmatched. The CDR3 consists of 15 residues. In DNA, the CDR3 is TGTGCCAGCAGACCCAAGGGGGCGTATCGAGAGGAGCAGTACTTC. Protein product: CASRPKGAYREEQYF.

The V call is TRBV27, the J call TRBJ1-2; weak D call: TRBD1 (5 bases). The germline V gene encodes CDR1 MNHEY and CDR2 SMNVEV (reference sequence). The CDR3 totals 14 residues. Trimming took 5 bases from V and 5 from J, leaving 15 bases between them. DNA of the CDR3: TGTGCCAGCAGTAAGGGACTTTTTACGTATGGCTACACCTTC. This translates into CASSKGLFTYGYTF.

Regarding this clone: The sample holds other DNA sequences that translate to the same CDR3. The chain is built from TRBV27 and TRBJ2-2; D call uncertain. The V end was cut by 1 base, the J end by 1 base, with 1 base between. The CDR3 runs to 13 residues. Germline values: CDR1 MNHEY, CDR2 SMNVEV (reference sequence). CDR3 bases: TGTGCCAGCAGTTTATTGAACACCGGGGAGCTGTTTTTT. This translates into CASSLLNTGELFF.

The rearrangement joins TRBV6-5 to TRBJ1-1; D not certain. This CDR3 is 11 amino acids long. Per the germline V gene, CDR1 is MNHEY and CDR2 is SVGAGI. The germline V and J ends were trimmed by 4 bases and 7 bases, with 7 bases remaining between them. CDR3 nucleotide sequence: TGTGCCAGCAGTTTGAACGATGAAGCTTTCTTT. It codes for CASSLNDEAFF.

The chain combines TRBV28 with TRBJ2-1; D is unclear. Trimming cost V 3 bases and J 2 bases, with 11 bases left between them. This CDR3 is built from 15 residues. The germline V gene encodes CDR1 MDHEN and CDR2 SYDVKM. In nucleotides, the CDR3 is TGTGCCAGCAGTTTGATTGGCGGAGCCTACAATGAGCAGTTCTTC. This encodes CASSLIGGAYNEQFF.

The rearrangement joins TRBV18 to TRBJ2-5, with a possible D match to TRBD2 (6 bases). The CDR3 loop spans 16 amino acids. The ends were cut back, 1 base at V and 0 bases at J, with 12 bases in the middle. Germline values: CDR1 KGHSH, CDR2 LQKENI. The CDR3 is CASSPQGGTNQETQYF. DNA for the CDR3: TGTGCCAGCTCACCACAGGGCGGGACGAACCAAGAGACCCAGTACTTC.

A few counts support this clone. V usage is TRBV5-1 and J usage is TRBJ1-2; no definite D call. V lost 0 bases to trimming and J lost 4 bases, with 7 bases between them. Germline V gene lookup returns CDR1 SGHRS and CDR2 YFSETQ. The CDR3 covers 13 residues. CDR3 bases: TGCGCCAGCAGCTTGGACCGCATCTATGGCTACACCTTC. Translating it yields CASSLDRIYGYTF. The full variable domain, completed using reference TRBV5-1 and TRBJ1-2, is KAGVTQTPRYLIKTRGQQVTLSCSPISGHRSVSWYQQTPGQGLQFLFEYFSETQRNKGNFPGRFSGRQFSNSRSEMNVSTLELGDSALYLCASSLDRIYGYTFGSGTRLTVV.

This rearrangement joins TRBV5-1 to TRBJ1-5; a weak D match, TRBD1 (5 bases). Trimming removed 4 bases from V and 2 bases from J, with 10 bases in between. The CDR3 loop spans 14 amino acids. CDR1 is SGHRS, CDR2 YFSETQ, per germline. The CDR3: CASSPGVGNQPQHF. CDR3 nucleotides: TGCGCCAGCAGCCCGGGGGTGGGCAATCAGCCCCAGCATTTT.

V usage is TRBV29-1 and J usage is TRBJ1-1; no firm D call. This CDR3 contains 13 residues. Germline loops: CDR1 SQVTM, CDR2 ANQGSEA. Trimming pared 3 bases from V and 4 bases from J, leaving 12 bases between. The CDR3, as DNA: TGCAGCGTTGAGATGGGCCGTGGCACTGAAGCTTTCTTT. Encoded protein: CSVEMGRGTEAFF.

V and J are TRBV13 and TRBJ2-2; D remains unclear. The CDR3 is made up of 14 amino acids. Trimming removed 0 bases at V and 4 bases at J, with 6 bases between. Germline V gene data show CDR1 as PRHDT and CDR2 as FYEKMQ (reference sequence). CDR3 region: CASSLGGPTGELFF. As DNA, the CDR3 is TGTGCCAGCAGCTTAGGCGGGCCCACCGGGGAGCTGTTTTTT.

CDR3 DNA: TGTGCCAGCAGCTTTGAACTAGCGGGTCTGCAGTTCTTC. This sequence encodes CASSFELAGLQFF. The rearrangement uses TRBV5-4 and TRBJ2-1, with 9 bases lining up with TRBD2. There are 13 residues in the CDR3. Losses at the gene ends were 2 bases for V and 12 bases for J; bases not matched to a gene: 6. CDR1 is SGHNT and CDR2 is YYREEE in the germline V gene (reference sequence).